Listed below are T cell receptor beta chains from one sample, sequenced in a study of blood T cell repertoires in COVID-19. Libraries were prepared by immunoSEQ multiplex PCR; TCRdb keeps only in-frame clonotypes and omits some of them. In the table there are roughly 200,000 clones, 86% of which are singletons. The sequenced material came from PBMCs or T cells enriched from blood (not recorded which). The source of these receptors is a woman aged 40 to 50 in a cohort exposed to, infected with or recovered from COVID-19 (not recorded which). Both conserved end residues are part of each CDR3. Fields, in order: CDR3 protein, V gene, J gene.

CASSLVRPSGSDTQYF,TRBV7-9,TRBJ2-3
CASSVGTSGSVYNEQFF,TRBV9,TRBJ2-1
CASSTSRKGEQYF,TRBV7-2,TRBJ2-7
CAIGRQGGERGYTF,TRBV10-3,TRBJ1-2
CASSFRLAGMYEQYF,TRBV13,TRBJ2-7
CASRGSGPQETQYF,TRBV27,TRBJ2-5
CASSQHRTGKGYGYTF,TRBV4-1,TRBJ1-2
CASSLGPGSATNEKLFF,TRBV7-9,TRBJ1-4
CASSYRWDRGDSYEQYF,TRBV5-8,TRBJ2-7
CASSGGPSGKNIQYF,TRBV13,TRBJ2-4
CASSLGTGAYEQYF,TRBV13,TRBJ2-7
CASSLVTGSNQPQHF,TRBV5-1,TRBJ1-5
CASSVEGHPYNEQFF,TRBV9,TRBJ2-1
CASSQGSGTGAYEQYF,TRBV4-1,TRBJ2-7
CASSLQGAYEQYF,TRBV7-2,TRBJ2-7
CASSSEADTDTQYF,TRBV5-4,TRBJ2-3
CASSFNSFYNSPLHF,TRBV27,TRBJ1-6
CASSRKSSYNEQFF,TRBV27,TRBJ2-1
CASTGLALEQYF,TRBV28,TRBJ2-7
CASSLMGRGAEAFF,TRBV11-3,TRBJ1-1
CASSGGDYGYTF,TRBV6-5,TRBJ1-2
CATSRDRASEQFF,TRBV19,TRBJ2-1
CASRIETGSGNTGELFF,TRBV14,TRBJ2-2
CASSSRANTEAFF,TRBV27,TRBJ1-1
CASSQSFGNTEAFF,TRBV16,TRBJ1-1
CATSLAGGRDISYEQYF,TRBV28,TRBJ2-7
CASSPVAGTYRTDTQYF,TRBV4-2,TRBJ2-3
CASSAEGQAGNQPQHF,TRBV9,TRBJ1-5
CASSRQGAGLNTEAFF,TRBV3-1/TRBV3-2,TRBJ1-1
CASSPLTGMAGELFF,TRBV27,TRBJ2-2
CASSLREYPIYGYTF,TRBV19,TRBJ1-2
CASSTGGLREETQYF,TRBV6-6,TRBJ2-5
CASSPQGSTNEKLFF,TRBV18,TRBJ1-4
CAWSHRDRGRLSGEQYF,TRBV30,TRBJ2-7
CASSSPRQAFYEQYF,TRBV28,TRBJ2-7
CSVETGNLNYGYTF,TRBV29-1,TRBJ1-2
CASSPRQPYGYTF,TRBV28,TRBJ1-2
CASSSDRGNEKLFF,TRBV5-1,TRBJ1-4
CASSLSRGGSYNSPLHF,TRBV11-3,TRBJ1-6
CATSGTGLSYEQYF,TRBV15,TRBJ2-7
CASSLAIGPEHYEKLFF,TRBV5-5,TRBJ1-4
CASSLVYSNQPQHF,TRBV27,TRBJ1-5
CASSQEALAGVYEQYF,TRBV4-1,TRBJ2-7
CASSQGPSYGYTF,TRBV3-1/TRBV3-2,TRBJ1-2
CATSDWDSTNTGELFF,TRBV24-1,TRBJ2-2
CASSLVGVFTYEQYF,TRBV11-3,TRBJ2-7
CASSPSGRARLTDTQYF,TRBV9,TRBJ2-3
CASSLVAGYNQPQHF,TRBV11-2,TRBJ1-5
CASSDSIQGPAEAFF,TRBV6-4,TRBJ1-1
CATSTYRGESEAFF,TRBV15,TRBJ1-1
CASSSGTGQETQYF,TRBV5-1,TRBJ2-5
CASSPRTSGKYEQYF,TRBV27,TRBJ2-7
CASAPGLSTDTQYF,TRBV19,TRBJ2-3
CASRPPGTGGVNEQFF,TRBV7-9,TRBJ2-1
CASSLGIAGVMETQYF,TRBV6-2/TRBV6-3,TRBJ2-5
CAWSQGTPNTEAFF,TRBV30,TRBJ1-1
CSAGQGLGEQFF,TRBV29-1,TRBJ2-1
CASSQDPPSGLQETQYF,TRBV4-1,TRBJ2-5
CSVAQGYEQYF,TRBV29-1,TRBJ2-7